This T cell receptor (beta chain) stems from a study of shared clonotypes between healthy human individuals. Study in general: In total, the donors were two women and three men aged 18 to 49.

Study-wide results and limits: Having only a few donors restricted how much genetic and exposure-history diversity was captured.

This CDR3 has 16 amino acids. Deletions cut 0 bases from V and 5 bases from J, with 17 bases between. In regard to this clone: As yet, its antigen is unknown.

Authors' data handling: ImmunoSEQ only sent back junction sequences with no quality scores, so filtering was done differently. Method: immunoSEQ multiplex PCR; TCRdb's copy keeps in-frame clones and lacks some. D and trimming were read from the DNA, whereas the V and J calls and clone size are those reported in that table. The sample yields under 2.5 million clones, around 93% seen once. The specimen was naive CD4+ T cells from PBMCs. Sample subset: CD45RA+ positively selected. This clonotype originated in a man aged 18-30 years in good health. Some clones in this sample may be carry-over from other donors' samples. V is TRBV5-3 and J is TRBJ2-5; D is possibly TRBD1 or TRBD2 (6 bases each). TRBV5-3 is an ORF for which the function is uncertain. The CDR3 nucleotides are TGTGCCAGAAGCTTGGCCGGGGGCCTCGGACGGGAGACCCAGTACTTC. Translated: CARSLAGGLGRETQYF.